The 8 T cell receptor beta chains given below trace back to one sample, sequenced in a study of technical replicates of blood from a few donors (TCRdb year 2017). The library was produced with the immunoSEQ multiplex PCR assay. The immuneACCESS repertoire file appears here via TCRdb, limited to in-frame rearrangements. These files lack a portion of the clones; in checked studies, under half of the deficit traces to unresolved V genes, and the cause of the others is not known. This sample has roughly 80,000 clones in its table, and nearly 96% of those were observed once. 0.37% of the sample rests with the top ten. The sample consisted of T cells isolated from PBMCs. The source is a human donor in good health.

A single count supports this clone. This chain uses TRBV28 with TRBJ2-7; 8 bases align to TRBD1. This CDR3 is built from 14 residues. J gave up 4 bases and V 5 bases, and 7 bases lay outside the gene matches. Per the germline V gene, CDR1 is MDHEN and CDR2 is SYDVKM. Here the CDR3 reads CASSTTGEGYEQYF. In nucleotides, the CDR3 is TGTGCCAGCAGTACGACAGGGGAAGGTTACGAGCAGTACTTC.

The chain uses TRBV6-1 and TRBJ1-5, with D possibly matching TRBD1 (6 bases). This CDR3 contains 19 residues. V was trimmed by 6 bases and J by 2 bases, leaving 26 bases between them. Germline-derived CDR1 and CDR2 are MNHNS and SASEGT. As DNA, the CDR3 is TGTGCCAGCAGGGAAAGGGGGACCGCGCCTTTTTTGCGCAATCAGCCCCAGCATTTT. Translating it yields CASRERGTAPFLRNQPQHF.

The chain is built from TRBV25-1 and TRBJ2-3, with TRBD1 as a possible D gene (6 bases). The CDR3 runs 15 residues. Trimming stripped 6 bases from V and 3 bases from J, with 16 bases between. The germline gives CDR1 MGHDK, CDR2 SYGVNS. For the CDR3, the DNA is TGTGCCAGCAGCCAATTTGGGGGCTTAACAGATACGCAGTATTTT. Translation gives CASSQFGGLTDTQYF. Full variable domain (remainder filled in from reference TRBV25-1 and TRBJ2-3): EADIYQTPRYLVIGTGKKITLECSQTMGHDKMYWYQQDPGMELHLIHYSYGVNSTEKGDLSSESTVSRIRTEHFPLTLESARPSHTSQYLCASSQFGGLTDTQYFGPGTRLTVL.

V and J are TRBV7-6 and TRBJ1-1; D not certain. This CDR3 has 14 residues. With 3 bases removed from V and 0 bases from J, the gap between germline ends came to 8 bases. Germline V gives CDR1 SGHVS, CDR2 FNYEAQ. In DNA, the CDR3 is TGTGCCAGCAGCTTGGACGGGATGAACACTGAAGCTTTCTTT. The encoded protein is CASSLDGMNTEAFF.

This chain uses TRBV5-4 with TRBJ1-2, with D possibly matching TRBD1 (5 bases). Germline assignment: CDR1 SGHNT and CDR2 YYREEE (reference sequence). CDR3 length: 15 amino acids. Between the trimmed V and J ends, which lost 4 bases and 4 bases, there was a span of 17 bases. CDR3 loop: CASSGVEGWGYGYTF. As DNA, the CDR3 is TGTGCCAGCAGCGGAGTGGAGGGGTGGGGCTATGGCTACACCTTC.

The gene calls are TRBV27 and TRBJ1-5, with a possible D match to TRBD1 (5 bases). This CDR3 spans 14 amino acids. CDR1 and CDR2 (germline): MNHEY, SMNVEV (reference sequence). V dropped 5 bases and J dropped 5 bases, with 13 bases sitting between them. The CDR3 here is CASSDSGYDQPQHF. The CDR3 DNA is TGTGCCAGCAGTGATTCAGGGTACGATCAGCCCCAGCATTTT.

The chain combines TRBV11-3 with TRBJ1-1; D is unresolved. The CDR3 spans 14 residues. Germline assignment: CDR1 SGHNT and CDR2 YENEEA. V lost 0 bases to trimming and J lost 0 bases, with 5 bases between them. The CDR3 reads CASSLESVNTEAFF. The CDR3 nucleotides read TGTGCCAGCAGCTTAGAATCGGTGAACACTGAAGCTTTCTTT.

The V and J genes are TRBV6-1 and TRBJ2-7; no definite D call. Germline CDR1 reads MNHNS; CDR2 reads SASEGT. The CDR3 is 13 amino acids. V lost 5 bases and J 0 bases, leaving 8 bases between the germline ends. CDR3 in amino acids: CASSPPYSYEQYF. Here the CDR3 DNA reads TGTGCCAGCAGTCCTCCCTACTCCTACGAGCAGTACTTC.